This T cell receptor (beta chain) comes out of a study of blood T cells in healthy people across ages. This clonotype occurred many times. The CDR3 runs 16 residues. The V end was cut by 2 bases, the J end by 0 bases, with 9 bases between. CDR1 SGHRS and CDR2 YFSETQ come from the germline V gene. A second PCR, run for roughly 7 to 11 cycles, used a sample-barcoded 5' primer plus a J-beta primer mix. A template-switch adaptor that had 12 random nucleotides put a tag on each cDNA molecule. TCRdb independently ran MiXCR on the 5' RACE reads; one entry per CDR3 protein. The sample contains about 730,000 distinct CDR3 sequences, 40% to 45% of which appear only once.

The chain employs TRBV5-1 and TRBJ2-6; D is uncertain. The receptor's source is an older woman in good health. Sequencing input: blood. CDR3 amino acids: CASSFGGPSGANVLTF. The CDR3 nucleotides read TGCGCCAGCAGCTTTGGCGGTCCCTCTGGGGCCAACGTCCTGACTTTC.